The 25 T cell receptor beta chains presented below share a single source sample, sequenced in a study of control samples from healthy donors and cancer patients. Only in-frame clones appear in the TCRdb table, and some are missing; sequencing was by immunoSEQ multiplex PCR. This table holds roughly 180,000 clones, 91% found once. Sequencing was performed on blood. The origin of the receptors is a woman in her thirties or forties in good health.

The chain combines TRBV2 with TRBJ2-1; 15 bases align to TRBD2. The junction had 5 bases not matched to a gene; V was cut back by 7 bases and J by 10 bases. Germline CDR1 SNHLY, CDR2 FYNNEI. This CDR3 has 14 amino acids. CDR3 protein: CASNPGTSGGEQFF. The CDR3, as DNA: TGTGCCAGCAACCCCGGGACTAGCGGGGGGGAGCAGTTCTTC.

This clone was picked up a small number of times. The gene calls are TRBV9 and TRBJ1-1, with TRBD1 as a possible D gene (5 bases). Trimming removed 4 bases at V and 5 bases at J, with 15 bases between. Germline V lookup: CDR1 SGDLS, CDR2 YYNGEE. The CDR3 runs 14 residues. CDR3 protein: CASSPLQGGTEAFF. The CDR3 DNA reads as TGTGCCAGCAGCCCCCTGCAGGGCGGGACTGAAGCTTTCTTT.

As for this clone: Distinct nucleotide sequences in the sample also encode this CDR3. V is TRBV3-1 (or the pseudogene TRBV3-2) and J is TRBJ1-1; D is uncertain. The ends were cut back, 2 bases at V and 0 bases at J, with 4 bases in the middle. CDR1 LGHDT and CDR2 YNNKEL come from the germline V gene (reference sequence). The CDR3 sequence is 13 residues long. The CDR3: CASSQPMNTEAFF. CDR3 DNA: TGTGCCAGCAGCCAACCGATGAACACTGAAGCTTTCTTT.

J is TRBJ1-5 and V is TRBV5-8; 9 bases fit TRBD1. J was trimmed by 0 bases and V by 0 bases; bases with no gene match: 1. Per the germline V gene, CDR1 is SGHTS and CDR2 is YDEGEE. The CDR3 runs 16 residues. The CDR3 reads CASSLEGQGSNQPQHF. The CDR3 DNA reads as TGTGCCAGCAGCTTGGAGGGACAGGGTAGCAATCAGCCCCAGCATTTT.

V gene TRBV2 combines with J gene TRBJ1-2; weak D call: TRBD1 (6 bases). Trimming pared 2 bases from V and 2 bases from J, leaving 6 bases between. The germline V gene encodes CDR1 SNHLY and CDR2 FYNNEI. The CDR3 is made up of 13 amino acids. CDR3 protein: CASSETGNYGYTF. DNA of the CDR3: TGTGCCAGCAGTGAAACAGGGAACTATGGCTACACCTTC.

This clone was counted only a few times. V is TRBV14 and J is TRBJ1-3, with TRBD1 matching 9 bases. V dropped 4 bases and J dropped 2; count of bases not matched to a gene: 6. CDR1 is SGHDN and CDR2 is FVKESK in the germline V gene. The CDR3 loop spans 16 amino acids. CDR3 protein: CASSRPGTGTGNTIYF. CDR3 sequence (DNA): TGTGCCAGCAGCCGTCCCGGGACAGGGACTGGAAACACCATATATTTT.

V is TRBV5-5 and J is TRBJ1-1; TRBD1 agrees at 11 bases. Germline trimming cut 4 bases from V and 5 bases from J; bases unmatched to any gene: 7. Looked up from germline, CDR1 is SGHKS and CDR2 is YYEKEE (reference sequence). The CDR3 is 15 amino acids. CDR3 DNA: TGTGCCAGCAGCCTCCTAGGGACAGGGGGGACTGAAGCTTTCTTT. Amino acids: CASSLLGTGGTEAFF.

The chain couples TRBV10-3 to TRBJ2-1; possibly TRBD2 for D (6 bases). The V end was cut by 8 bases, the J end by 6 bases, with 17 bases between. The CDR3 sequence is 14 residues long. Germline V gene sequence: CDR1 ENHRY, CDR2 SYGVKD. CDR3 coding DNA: TGTGCCATCCGTCGGACTACGATAATCAATGAGCAGTTCTTC. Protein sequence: CAIRRTTIINEQFF.

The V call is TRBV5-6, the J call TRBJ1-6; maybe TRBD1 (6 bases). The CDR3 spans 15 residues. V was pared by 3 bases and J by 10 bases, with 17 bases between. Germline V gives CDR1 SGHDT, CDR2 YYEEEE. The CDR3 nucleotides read TGTGCCAGCAGCTCATTGGGGGGCAGGGGATCACCCCTCCACTTT. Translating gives CASSSLGGRGSPLHF.

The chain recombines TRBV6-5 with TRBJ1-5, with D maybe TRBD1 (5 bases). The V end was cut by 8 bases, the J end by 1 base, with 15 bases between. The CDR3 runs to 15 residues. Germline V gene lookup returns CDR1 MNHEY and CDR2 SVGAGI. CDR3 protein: CASGKTGTSNQPQHF. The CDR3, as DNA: TGTGCCAGCGGAAAAACCGGGACCAGCAATCAGCCCCAGCATTTT.

The CDR3 spells CASSPPGGAEAFF. In nucleotides, the CDR3 is TGTGCCAGCAGCCCGCCGGGGGGCGCTGAAGCTTTCTTT. The rearrangement joins TRBV13 to TRBJ1-1, with a possible D match to TRBD1 (6 bases). The CDR3 is 13 residues long. Germline V gene data show CDR1 as PRHDT and CDR2 as FYEKMQ (reference sequence). Trimming removed 5 bases at V and 6 bases at J, with 13 bases between.

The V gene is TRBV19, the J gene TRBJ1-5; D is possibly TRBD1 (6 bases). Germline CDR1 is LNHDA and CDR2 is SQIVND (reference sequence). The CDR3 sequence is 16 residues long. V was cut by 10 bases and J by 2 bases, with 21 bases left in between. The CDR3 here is CATMPLRGGGNQPQHF. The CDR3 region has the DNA TGTGCCACAATGCCCCTAAGAGGGGGTGGCAATCAGCCCCAGCATTTT.

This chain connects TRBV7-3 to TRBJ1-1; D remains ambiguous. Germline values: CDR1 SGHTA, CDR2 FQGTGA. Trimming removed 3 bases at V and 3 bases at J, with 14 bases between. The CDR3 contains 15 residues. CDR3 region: CASSFIASRDTEAFF. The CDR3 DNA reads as TGTGCCAGCAGCTTCATTGCGTCTAGGGACACTGAAGCTTTCTTT.

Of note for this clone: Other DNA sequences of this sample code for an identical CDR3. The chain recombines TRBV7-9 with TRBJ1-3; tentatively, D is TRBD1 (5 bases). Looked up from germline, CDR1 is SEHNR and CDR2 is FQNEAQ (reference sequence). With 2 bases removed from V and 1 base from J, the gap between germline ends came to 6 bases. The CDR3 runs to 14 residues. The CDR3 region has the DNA TGTGCCAGCAGCTTACAGGGTTCTGGAAACACCATATATTTT. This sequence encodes CASSLQGSGNTIYF. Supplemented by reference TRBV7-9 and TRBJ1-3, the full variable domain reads DTGVSQNPRHKITKRGQNVTFRCDPISEHNRLYWYRQTLGQGPEFLTYFQNEAQLEKSRLLSDRFSAERPKGSFSTLEIQRTEQGDSAMYLCASSLQGSGNTIYFGEGSWLTVV.

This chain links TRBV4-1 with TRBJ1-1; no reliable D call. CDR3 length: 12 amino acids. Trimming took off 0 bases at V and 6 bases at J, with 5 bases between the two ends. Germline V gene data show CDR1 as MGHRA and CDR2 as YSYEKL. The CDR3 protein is CASSQDTPEAFF. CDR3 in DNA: TGCGCCAGCAGCCAAGATACACCTGAAGCTTTCTTT.

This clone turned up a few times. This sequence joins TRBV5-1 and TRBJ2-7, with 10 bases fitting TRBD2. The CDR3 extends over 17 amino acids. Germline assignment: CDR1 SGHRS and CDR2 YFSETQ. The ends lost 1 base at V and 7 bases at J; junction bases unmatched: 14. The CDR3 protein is CASSLPTSAGGPEEQYF. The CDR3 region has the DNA TGCGCCAGCAGCTTGCCGACTTCAGCGGGGGGGCCAGAAGAGCAGTACTTC. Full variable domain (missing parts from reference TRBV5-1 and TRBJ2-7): KAGVTQTPRYLIKTRGQQVTLSCSPISGHRSVSWYQQTPGQGLQFLFEYFSETQRNKGNFPGRFSGRQFSNSRSEMNVSTLELGDSALYLCASSLPTSAGGPEEQYFGPGTRLTVT.

The CDR3 coding sequence is TGTGCCAGCAGCCAAGACCGACGTAGCCAAGAGACCCAGTACTTC. It translates to CASSQDRRSQETQYF. The chain links TRBV14 to TRBJ2-5; D uncertain. Germline V gene sequence: CDR1 SGHDN, CDR2 FVKESK. There are 15 residues in the CDR3. V was shortened by 0 bases and J by 1 base, with 9 bases between the two germline ends.

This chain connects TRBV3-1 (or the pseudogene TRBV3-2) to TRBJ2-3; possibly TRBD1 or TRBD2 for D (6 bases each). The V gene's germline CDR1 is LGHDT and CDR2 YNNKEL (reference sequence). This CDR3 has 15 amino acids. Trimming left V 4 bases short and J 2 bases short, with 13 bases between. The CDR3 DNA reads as TGTGCCAGCAGCCCAACGGGGGCCCCCACAGATACGCAGTATTTT. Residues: CASSPTGAPTDTQYF.

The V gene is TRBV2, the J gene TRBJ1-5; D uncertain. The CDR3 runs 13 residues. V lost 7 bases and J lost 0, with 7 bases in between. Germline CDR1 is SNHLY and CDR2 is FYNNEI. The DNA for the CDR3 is TGTGCCAGCAAAGGATATAGCAATCAGCCCCAGCATTTT. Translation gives CASKGYSNQPQHF.

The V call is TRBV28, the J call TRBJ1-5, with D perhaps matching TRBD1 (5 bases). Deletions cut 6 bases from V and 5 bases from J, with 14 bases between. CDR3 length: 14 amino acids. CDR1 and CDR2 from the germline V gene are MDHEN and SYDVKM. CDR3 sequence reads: CASSSAGGDQPQHF. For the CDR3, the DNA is TGTGCCAGCAGCTCGGCGGGGGGGGATCAGCCCCAGCATTTT.

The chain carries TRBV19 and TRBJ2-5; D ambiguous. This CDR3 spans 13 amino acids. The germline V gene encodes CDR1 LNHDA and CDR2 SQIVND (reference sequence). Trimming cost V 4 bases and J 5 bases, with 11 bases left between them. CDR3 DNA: TGTGCCAGTAGTACGTTCCACGGGGAGACCCAGTACTTC. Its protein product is CASSTFHGETQYF.

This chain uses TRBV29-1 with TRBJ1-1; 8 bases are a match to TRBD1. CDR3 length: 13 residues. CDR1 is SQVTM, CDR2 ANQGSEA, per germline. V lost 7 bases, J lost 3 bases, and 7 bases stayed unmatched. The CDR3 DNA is TGCAGCGCCGCCAGGGGGCAGGACACTGAAGCTTTCTTT. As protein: CSAARGQDTEAFF.

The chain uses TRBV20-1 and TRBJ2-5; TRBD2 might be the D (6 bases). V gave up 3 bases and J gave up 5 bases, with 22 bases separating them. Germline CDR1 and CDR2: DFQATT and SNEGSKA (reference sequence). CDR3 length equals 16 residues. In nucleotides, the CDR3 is TGCAGTGCTAGTTCACGGACTATTGACGATTCGGAGACCCAGTACTTC. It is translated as CSASSRTIDDSETQYF.

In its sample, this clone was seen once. The CDR3 loop is CASNAGGGDTQYF. CDR3 nucleotides: TGTGCCAGTAACGCGGGGGGTGGAGATACGCAGTATTTT. This sequence joins TRBV7-9 and TRBJ2-3; TRBD2 aligns across 8 bases. V shed 9 bases and J 5 bases; nucleotides not matched to a gene: 7. Germline CDR1 reads SEHNR; CDR2 reads FQNEAQ (reference sequence). The CDR3 consists of 13 residues.

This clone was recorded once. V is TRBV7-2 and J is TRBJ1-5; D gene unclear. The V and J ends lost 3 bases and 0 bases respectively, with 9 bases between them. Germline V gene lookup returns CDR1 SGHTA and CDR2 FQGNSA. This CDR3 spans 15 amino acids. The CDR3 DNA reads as TGTGCCAGCAGCTTGGTGGGAGGTAGCAATCAGCCCCAGCATTTT. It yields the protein CASSLVGGSNQPQHF.